These 26 T cell receptor beta chains came from one sample sequenced in a study of cytomegalovirus exposure and HLA in healthy donors. It was with 60 Vbeta and 13 Jbeta primers that the PCR ran. Using immunoSEQ multiplex PCR, the repertoire was profiled, and TCRdb retains in-frame clones only, with some absent. The sample has 140,000 to 150,000 clones, around three quarters seen once. The sequencing sample was made of PBMCs. These receptors came from a woman aged 18-30 years in good health and CMV-seropositive.

The rearrangement joins TRBV30 to TRBJ2-1; weak D call: TRBD1 (6 bases). The CDR3 extends over 13 amino acids. CDR1 and CDR2 from the germline V gene are GTSNPN and SVGIG (reference sequence). With 7 bases removed from V and 7 bases from J, the gap between germline ends came to 17 bases. CDR3 region: CAFGWGRMNEQFF. In nucleotides, the CDR3 is TGTGCCTTTGGGTGGGGGCGAATGAATGAGCAGTTCTTC.

V and J are TRBV9 and TRBJ2-2; D possibly corresponds to TRBD2 (5 bases). Deletions cut 0 bases from V and 4 bases from J, with 10 bases between. This CDR3 comprises 15 residues. From germline, CDR1 is SGDLS and CDR2 YYNGEE. In DNA form, the CDR3 reads TGTGCCAGCAGCGTAGTTGAGGGTCTCACCGGGGAGCTGTTTTTT. Amino acids: CASSVVEGLTGELFF.

This clone appeared a few times. The chain joins TRBV10-3 to TRBJ1-5; D is ambiguous. The V and J ends lost 0 bases and 0 bases respectively, with 9 bases between them. CDR3 length equals 16 residues. CDR1 is ENHRY and CDR2 is SYGVKD in the germline V gene. CDR3 amino acids: CAISESGAYSNQPQHF. The DNA for the CDR3 is TGTGCCATCAGTGAGTCTGGAGCTTATAGCAATCAGCCCCAGCATTTT.

DNA for the CDR3: TGTGCCAGCAGCTTTATCACAGGCTCCCCCGGATATTATGGCTACACCTTC. It specifies CASSFITGSPGYYGYTF. V is TRBV5-5 and J is TRBJ1-2; maybe TRBD1 (5 bases). Trimming removed 2 bases from V and 5 bases from J, with 22 bases in between. Germline V gene sequence: CDR1 SGHKS, CDR2 YYEKEE (reference sequence). The CDR3 is 17 amino acids.

The rearrangement uses TRBV19 and TRBJ2-5; 9 nucleotides line up with TRBD2. Germline CDR1 is LNHDA and CDR2 is SQIVND (reference sequence). Trimming removed 5 bases from V and 4 bases from J; junction bases left unmatched: 5. There are 14 residues in the CDR3. CDR3 DNA sequence: TGTGCCAGTAGTTGGACTAGCGTGGGAGAGACCCAGTACTTC. Amino acids: CASSWTSVGETQYF.

As concerns this clone: The sample has other DNA sequences that encode this CDR3 too. The chain combines TRBV19 with TRBJ2-6; 9 positions match TRBD1. CDR3 length equals 17 residues. With V trimmed by 3 bases and J by 0 bases, 3 bases remained unmatched. CDR1 and CDR2 (germline): LNHDA, SQIVND (reference sequence). CDR3: CASSIGTGSSGANVLTF. The CDR3 bases are TGTGCCAGTAGTATCGGGACAGGGTCCTCTGGGGCCAACGTCCTGACTTTC. Complete variable domain (other parts from reference TRBV19 and TRBJ2-6): DGGITQSPKYLFRKEGQNVTLSCEQNLNHDAMYWYRQDPGQGLRLIYYSQIVNDFQKGDIAEGYSVSREKKESFPLTVTSAQKNPTAFYLCASSIGTGSSGANVLTFGAGSRLTVL.

The chain uses TRBV29-1 and TRBJ1-1, with D maybe TRBD1 (6 bases). The CDR3 is 13 residues long. The germline V and J ends were trimmed by 4 bases and 1 base, with 10 bases remaining between them. The germline CDR1 and CDR2 sequences are SQVTM and ANQGSEA. The CDR3 nucleotides read TGCAGCGTTGGAGGACAGAGGAACACTGAAGCTTTCTTT. It is translated as CSVGGQRNTEAFF.

The chain carries TRBV19 and TRBJ1-3; 7 bases are a match to TRBD1. J gave up 4 bases and V 7 bases, and 10 bases lay outside the gene matches. Germline V lookup: CDR1 LNHDA, CDR2 SQIVND (reference sequence). This CDR3 is built from 15 residues. CDR3 residues: CASTTAQGTGNTIYF. Here the CDR3 DNA reads TGTGCCAGTACTACCGCACAGGGGACGGGAAACACCATATATTTT.

The J gene is TRBJ2-7, the V gene TRBV5-6, with TRBD1 identical over 9 bases. The CDR3 sequence is 16 residues long. Losses at the gene ends were 4 bases for V and 6 bases for J; bases not matched to a gene: 14. CDR1 is SGHDT, CDR2 YYEEEE, per germline. The CDR3 DNA follows: TGTGCCAGCAGCCGGGCCCCGACAGGGGGGCTCGCCGAGCAGTACTTC. Its translation is CASSRAPTGGLAEQYF.

V is TRBV5-1 and J is TRBJ1-1, with 10 bases lining up with TRBD1. Germline V CDR1 and CDR2: SGHRS, YFSETQ. Unmatched junction bases numbered 5, after V lost 2 bases and J lost 4 bases. This CDR3 has 15 residues. CDR3 sequence (DNA): TGCGCCAGCAGCTTAGGACAGGGGGTTAGCACTGAAGCTTTCTTT. This translates into CASSLGQGVSTEAFF.

The chain combines TRBV6-1 with TRBJ2-1, with 9 bases matching TRBD2. Looked up from germline, CDR1 is MNHNS and CDR2 is SASEGT. V shed 6 bases, J shed 4 bases, and the junction held 7 bases outside the gene matches. The CDR3 length is 15 residues. CDR3 sequence: CASSLSGGPYNEQFF. CDR3 DNA: TGTGCCAGCAGCCTCAGCGGGGGGCCTTACAATGAGCAGTTCTTC.

The genes are TRBV28 and TRBJ1-2, with D perhaps TRBD1 (5 bases). CDR3 size: 14 residues. Germline CDR1 is MDHEN and CDR2 is SYDVKM. Trimming left V 2 bases short and J 4 bases short, with 11 bases between. CDR3 nucleotides: TGTGCCAGCAGTTTAGGGGCCTCGGGCTATGGCTACACCTTC. It translates to CASSLGASGYGYTF.

The V and J genes are TRBV12-2 and TRBJ2-7; the D call in the table, TRBD1, was not verified against the DNA. TRBV12-2 is classified as a pseudogene. This CDR3 region has 15 residues. The DNA of the CDR3 is TGTGCAAGTCGCTTAGATCGACAGGGGCCCTACGAGCAGTACTTC. This encodes CASRLDRQGPYEQYF.

The chain combines TRBV5-8 with TRBJ1-6, with D possibly being TRBD1 (6 bases). V dropped 0 bases and J dropped 8 bases, with 9 bases sitting between them. The V gene's germline CDR1 is SGHTS and CDR2 YDEGEE. This CDR3 has 14 amino acids. The CDR3 nucleotides read TGTGCCAGCAGCTTGGTACAGGGCTATTCACCCCTCCACTTT. Translated: CASSLVQGYSPLHF.

The V gene is TRBV2, the J gene TRBJ2-1; 9 bases fit TRBD1. V lost 6 bases to trimming and J lost 5 bases; unmatched junction nucleotides: 2. This CDR3 contains 13 residues. From germline, CDR1 is SNHLY and CDR2 FYNNEI. This CDR3 is CASRGDRDNEQFF. The CDR3 nucleotides are TGTGCCAGCAGGGGGGACAGGGACAATGAGCAGTTCTTC.

CDR3 protein: CASRDRGSTNEKLFF. The CDR3 bases are TGTGCCAGCAGGGACAGGGGATCAACTAATGAAAAACTGTTTTTT. The V and J genes are TRBV6-1 and TRBJ1-4; 9 bases align to TRBD1. CDR1 is MNHNS and CDR2 is SASEGT in the germline V gene. The V gene end was trimmed by 6 bases and the J gene end by 0 bases; junction bases not matched to a gene: 2. CDR3 size: 15 residues.

The rearrangement uses TRBV5-6 and TRBJ2-2; possible D gene TRBD2, 5 bases. This CDR3 spans 16 amino acids. Trimming shortened V by 4 bases and J by 5 bases, and 18 bases separated the two germline ends. From germline, CDR1 is SGHDT and CDR2 YYEEEE. The CDR3 DNA follows: TGTGCCAGCAGCACCAAATTCGCGCGGAGGACCGGGGAGCTGTTTTTT. Amino acid sequence: CASSTKFARRTGELFF. Filled out from reference TRBV5-6 and TRBJ2-2, the complete variable domain reads DAGVTQSPTHLIKTRGQQVTLRCSPKSGHDTVSWYQQALGQGPQFIFQYYEEEERQRGNFPDRFSGHQFPNYSSELNVNALLLGDSALYLCASSTKFARRTGELFFGEGSRLTVL.

V usage is TRBV7-9 and J usage is TRBJ2-6; D is unclear. This CDR3 is built from 15 residues. V was trimmed by 6 bases and J by 1 base, leaving 10 bases between them. In germline, CDR1 is SEHNR, CDR2 FQNEAQ (reference sequence). The CDR3 nucleotides read TGTGCCAGCAGGAGCCAGGATTCTGGGGCCAACGTCCTGACTTTC. Its translation is CASRSQDSGANVLTF. Together with reference TRBV7-9 and TRBJ2-6, the CDR3 gives the full variable domain: DTGVSQNPRHKITKRGQNVTFRCDPISEHNRLYWYRQTLGQGPEFLTYFQNEAQLEKSRLLSDRFSAERPKGSFSTLEIQRTEQGDSAMYLCASRSQDSGANVLTFGAGSRLTVL.

The rearrangement uses TRBV5-1 and TRBJ2-7; tentatively, D is TRBD1 (5 bases). Looked up from germline, CDR1 is SGHRS and CDR2 is YFSETQ. Trimming removed 0 bases at V and 5 bases at J, with 6 bases between. The CDR3 has 12 amino acids. For the CDR3, the DNA is TGCGCCAGCAGCTTGGAGGGGAACGAGCAGTACTTC. Amino acids: CASSLEGNEQYF.

The table lists this clone with a few counts. The rearrangement links TRBV6-6 to TRBJ1-5; weak D call: TRBD1 (6 bases). V was clipped by 2 bases and J by 11 bases, with 19 bases between them. This CDR3 contains 15 residues. Germline loops: CDR1 MNHNY, CDR2 SVGAGI (reference sequence). The CDR3 reads CASSYEQGLRVAQHF. CDR3 bases: TGTGCCAGCAGTTACGAACAGGGCCTTCGGGTAGCCCAGCATTTT.

This chain connects TRBV6-1 to TRBJ2-7, with D perhaps TRBD1 (6 bases). The CDR3 has 13 residues. Trimming cost V 7 bases and J 0 bases, with 10 bases left between them. Germline V CDR1 and CDR2: MNHNS, SASEGT. The CDR3 reads CASIRDTSYEQYF. The CDR3 nucleotides read TGTGCCAGCATAAGGGACACCTCCTACGAGCAGTACTTC.

This chain connects TRBV5-1 to TRBJ2-2, with 7 bases that match TRBD1. The V and J ends lost 1 base and 5 bases, in that order; junction bases with no gene match: 8. Germline CDR1 SGHRS, CDR2 YFSETQ. The CDR3 spans 16 residues. CDR3 sequence: CASSLKGASGTGELFF. The CDR3 coding sequence is TGCGCCAGCAGCTTGAAGGGGGCCTCGGGGACCGGGGAGCTGTTTTTT.

V usage is TRBV19 and J usage is TRBJ2-7; tentatively, D is TRBD2 (5 bases). CDR1 is LNHDA, CDR2 SQIVND, per germline (reference sequence). The CDR3 has 12 amino acids. The V end lost 5 bases, the J end lost 3 bases, and 8 bases lay between the germline ends. The CDR3 here is CASSSGNYEQYF. The CDR3 bases are TGTGCCAGTAGTTCCGGGAACTACGAGCAGTACTTC.

This clone has only a few counts. The chain couples TRBV11-2 to TRBJ2-7; perhaps TRBD2 as D (6 bases). The germline CDR1 and CDR2 sequences are SGHAT and FQNNGV. This CDR3 is 13 amino acids long. Trimming took off 2 bases at V and 5 bases at J, with 10 bases between the two ends. In DNA, the CDR3 is TGTGCCAGCAGCTTACAATCGGGGGACGAGCAGTACTTC. Translation gives CASSLQSGDEQYF.

This clone was counted a single time. The genes are TRBV6-1 and TRBJ1-5, with a possible D match to TRBD1 (5 bases). V lost 6 bases, J lost 0 bases, and 12 bases lay in between. The CDR3 consists of 15 residues. The germline V gene has CDR1 MNHNS and CDR2 SASEGT. CDR3 region: CASSPQGISNQPQHF. Written as DNA, the CDR3 is TGTGCCAGCAGCCCGCAGGGCATTAGCAATCAGCCCCAGCATTTT.

V usage is TRBV4-3 and J usage is TRBJ1-2, with D possibly TRBD1 on 6 matching bases. The CDR3 is made up of 14 amino acids. V was cut by 0 bases and J by 7 bases, with 12 bases left in between. Germline lookup yields CDR1 LGHNA and CDR2 YSLEER. CDR3 sequence reads: CASSQDGGRGGYTF. In DNA, the CDR3 is TGCGCCAGCAGCCAAGACGGGGGGCGCGGTGGCTACACCTTC.